A selection of T cell receptor beta chains follows, all from one sample in a study of breast tumors, draining lymph nodes, adjacent tissues. TCRdb itself ran the multiplex PCR reads through MiXCR, one entry per CDR3 protein. Among fewer than 200,000 distinct CDR3 sequences listed, around a third were seen once. The specimen sequenced was axillary lymph node tissue. The receptors were gathered from a female donor with breast cancer. Some clones in this sample may be carry-over from other donors' samples. Each CDR3 is given without its conserved first and last residue.

ASSPGRGQPQH | TRBJ1-5 | TRBV12-3/TRBV12-4
STRHENTEAF | TRBJ1-1 | TRBV29-1
ASRPTSGRRYEQF | TRBJ2-1 | TRBV10-1
ASSLGGTVYSNQPQH | TRBJ1-5 | TRBV5-8
ASSAPTGQAKGGANVLT | TRBJ2-6 | TRBV9
ASILGAGGADTQY | TRBJ2-3 | TRBV6-1
ASSSTGTTGELF | TRBJ2-2 | TRBV7-3
ASSVSLVGGQGAGETQY | TRBJ2-5 | TRBV2
ASTKGTGTYEQY | TRBJ2-7 | TRBV6-5
ASGWDGSYKQY | TRBJ2-7 | TRBV5-1
ASSASGEPYNEQF | TRBJ2-1 | TRBV9
ASSLRDPYNSPLH | TRBJ1-6 | TRBV5-6
SARPGHPNQPQH | TRBJ1-5 | TRBV20-1
ASSLGVGSSYEQY | TRBJ2-7 | TRBV11-2
SARGGTYSDEQF | TRBJ2-1 | TRBV20-1
ASSMGSGGGGPDTQY | TRBJ2-3 | TRBV19
ASSDKAPITDEQY | TRBJ2-7 | TRBV6-4
ASSRGWIYEQY | TRBJ2-7 | TRBV14
ASSFEAGELF | TRBJ2-2 | TRBV5-1
ASSSGDPKRTEAF | TRBJ1-1 | TRBV12-3/TRBV12-4
ASSESGTGGDLNYGYT | TRBJ1-2 | TRBV10-2
ASSLKPRSNTGELF | TRBJ2-2 | TRBV11-3